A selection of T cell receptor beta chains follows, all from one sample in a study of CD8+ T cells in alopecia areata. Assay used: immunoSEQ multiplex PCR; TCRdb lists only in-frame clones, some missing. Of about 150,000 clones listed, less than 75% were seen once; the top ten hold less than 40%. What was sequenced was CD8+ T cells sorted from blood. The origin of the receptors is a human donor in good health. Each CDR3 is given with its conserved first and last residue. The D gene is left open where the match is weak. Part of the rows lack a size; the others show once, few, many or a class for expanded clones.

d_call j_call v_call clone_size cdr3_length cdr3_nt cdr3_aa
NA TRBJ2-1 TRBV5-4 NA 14 TGTGCCAGCAGCTTGGAGCGGGCGTTCAATGAGCAGTTCTTC CASSLERAFNEQFF
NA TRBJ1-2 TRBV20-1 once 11 TGCAGTGCTATCCCCCTCTATGGCTACACCTTC CSAIPLYGYTF
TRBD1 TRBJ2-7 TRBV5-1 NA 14 TGCGCCAGCAGTCCGACAGGGGGCGCCTACGAGCAGTACTTC CASSPTGGAYEQYF
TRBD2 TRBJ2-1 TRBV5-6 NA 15 TGTGCCAGCAGCTTGAGAATAGCGGGAGTGGGTGAGCAGTTCTTC CASSLRIAGVGEQFF
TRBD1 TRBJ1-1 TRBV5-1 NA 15 TGCGCCAGCAGCCGGGACAGGGTAAGTCGGGCTGAAGCTTTCTTT CASSRDRVSRAEAFF
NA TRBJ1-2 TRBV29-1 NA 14 TGCAGCGTTGAAGGGGACACGGAATACTATGGCTACACCTTC CSVEGDTEYYGYTF
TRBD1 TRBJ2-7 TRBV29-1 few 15 TGCAGCGTTGGACTCTGGGACAGGGGCTCCTACGAGCAGTACTTC CSVGLWDRGSYEQYF
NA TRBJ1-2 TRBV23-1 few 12 TGCGCCAGCAGCCCGGCAGGGGATGGCTACACCTTC CASSPAGDGYTF
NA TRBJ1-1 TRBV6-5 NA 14 TGTGCCAGCAGACCCGGACAGTGGAACACTGAAGCTTTCTTT CASRPGQWNTEAFF
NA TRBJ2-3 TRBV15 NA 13 TGTGCCACCAGCAGAGGAGTCAGGGATACGCAGTATTTT CATSRGVRDTQYF